These 9 T cell receptor beta chains were all obtained from the same sample, sequenced in a study of blood T cell repertoires in COVID-19. Profiled with immunoSEQ multiplex PCR; TCRdb holds only in-frame clones, not every one. The sample lists 95,000 to 150,000 clones, over 60% occurring once. Sequencing was carried out using peripheral blood. The receptor source for this set is a human donor in a cohort sampled during active COVID-19.

The chain employs TRBV4-1 and TRBJ2-3, with 12 bases fitting TRBD2. Germline values: CDR1 MGHRA, CDR2 YSYEKL. The CDR3 covers 17 residues. Germline trimming cut 3 bases from V and 2 bases from J; bases unmatched to any gene: 6. The CDR3 DNA follows: TGCGCCAGCAGCCAGAAGCCTAGCGGGGGGGACACAGATACGCAGTATTTT. Translating it yields CASSQKPSGGDTDTQYF.

This clone is a singleton in its sample. The genes are TRBV2 and TRBJ1-2; D gene ambiguous. V lost 8 bases and J 4 bases, leaving 14 bases between the germline ends. The V gene's germline CDR1 is SNHLY and CDR2 FYNNEI. This CDR3 is built from 13 residues. The CDR3 bases are TGTGCCAGCGATGATAACAGCGGCTATGGCTACACCTTC. It codes for CASDDNSGYGYTF.

DNA for the CDR3: TGTGCCAGCAGCCCGTGGCCGGGAGGGGCCTACGAGCAGTACTTC. Protein product: CASSPWPGGAYEQYF. The genes are TRBV5-4 and TRBJ2-7; 8 bases align to TRBD2. Germline values: CDR1 SGHNT, CDR2 YYREEE (reference sequence). CDR3 length equals 15 residues. V dropped 4 bases and J dropped 2; count of bases not matched to a gene: 8.

The chain joins TRBV3-1 (or the pseudogene TRBV3-2) to TRBJ2-3, with no clear D. The ends were cut back, 1 base at V and 0 bases at J, with 5 bases in the middle. The CDR3 consists of 14 residues. Germline values: CDR1 LGHDT, CDR2 YNNKEL (reference sequence). The CDR3 loop reads CASSQGLSTDTQYF. CDR3 in DNA: TGTGCCAGCAGCCAAGGCCTAAGCACAGATACGCAGTATTTT.

This chain joins TRBV6-6 and TRBJ1-2, with D perhaps matching TRBD1 (6 bases). CDR1 is MNHNY, CDR2 SVGAGI, per germline (reference sequence). This CDR3 has 14 amino acids. V was cut by 0 bases and J by 5 bases, with 10 bases left in between. CDR3 in DNA: TGTGCCAGCAGTTACTCCTGGGACAATTATGGCTACACCTTC. It translates to CASSYSWDNYGYTF.

The chain couples TRBV6-5 to TRBJ2-6; maybe TRBD1 (6 bases). Per the germline V gene, CDR1 is MNHEY and CDR2 is SVGAGI. The CDR3 loop spans 16 amino acids. The V end lost 3 bases, the J end lost 4 bases, and 13 bases lay between the germline ends. Here the CDR3 reads CASSYGVGAGANVLTF. CDR3 nucleotides: TGTGCCAGCAGTTATGGAGTGGGGGCCGGGGCCAACGTCCTGACTTTC.

The chain couples TRBV19 to TRBJ2-7, with 9 bases matching TRBD1. CDR1 and CDR2 from the germline V gene are LNHDA and SQIVND (reference sequence). V lost 1 base and J lost 6; bases outside the gene matches: 7. The CDR3 runs 15 residues. The CDR3 nucleotides read TGTGCCAGTAGTATAGGACGGACAGGGGAATCCGAGCAGTACTTC. Protein sequence: CASSIGRTGESEQYF.

V gene TRBV5-1 combines with J gene TRBJ2-7, with D maybe TRBD2 (5 bases). The CDR3 is 12 amino acids. Trimming took off 1 base at V and 7 bases at J, with 9 bases between the two ends. Germline CDR1 is SGHRS and CDR2 is YFSETQ. CDR3 sequence reads: CASSLQPGEQYF. In DNA form, the CDR3 reads TGCGCCAGCAGCTTGCAACCGGGGGAGCAGTACTTC.

The V gene is TRBV12-3 or TRBV12-4, the J gene TRBJ2-7; D might be TRBD1 (6 bases). This CDR3 has 12 amino acids. V was shortened by 8 bases and J by 3 bases, with 11 bases between the two germline ends. The CDR3 region has the DNA TGTGCCAGCGGTTCAGGGGTCTACGAGCAGTACTTC. This gives the protein CASGSGVYEQYF.